This note documents a single TCR beta chain sequence. Its target is unknown. Original data processing: There were rare matches between patient CD8+ clones larger than 1% and published virus-specific TCRB sequences. Some clones are missing from TCRdb's copy, which holds only in-frame ones; the method was immunoSEQ multiplex PCR. That table is the source of V, J and clone size, and D and trimming were worked out from the DNA. The data hold about 23,000 clones, with 80% to 90% observed a single time. This sample stems from a study of somatic mutations in cytotoxic T cells in rheumatoid arthritis. Study-level results: The largest CD8+ clone made up over 20% of CD8+ cells in 8 of 65 patients. CD8+ T-cell clonality did not differ significantly between rheumatoid arthritis patients and age-matched healthy controls.

The CDR3 has 10 amino acids. CDR1 and CDR2 from the germline V gene are LNHDA and SQIVND (reference sequence). The V and J ends lost 5 bases and 7 bases respectively, with 2 bases between them. The specimen was CD8+ T cells sorted from blood. V is TRBV19 and J is TRBJ2-2; D not resolved. This clonotype originated in an adult with rheumatoid arthritis. Written as DNA, the CDR3 is TGTGCCAGTAGTGACGGGGAGCTGTTTTTT. Translating it yields CASSDGELFF. Supplemented by reference TRBV19 and TRBJ2-2, the full variable domain reads DGGITQSPKYLFRKEGQNVTLSCEQNLNHDAMYWYRQDPGQGLRLIYYSQIVNDFQKGDIAEGYSVSREKKESFPLTVTSAQKNPTAFYLCASSDGELFFGEGSRLTVL.